The rows below give T cell receptor beta chains drawn from one sample of a study of tumor-infiltrating lymphocytes in primary liver carcinoma. One entry per CDR3 protein results from TCRdb running MiXCR on the multiplex PCR reads. Of 80,000 or so distinct CDR3 sequences listed, roughly two thirds were seen once; the top ten hold roughly 15%. Sequencing was carried out using liver tumor tissue from sampling region 4. The origin of the receptors is a woman aged 55-69 years with primary liver carcinoma and hepatitis B virus infection. Each CDR3 is given with its conserved first and last residue. The order of the fields is D gene, V gene, J gene, clone size, CDR3 protein, CDR3 DNA. D genes are given only for firm matches. Rows give clone size only sometimes, using once, few, many, or a class for an expanded clone.

TRBD2	TRBV6-1	TRBJ2-5	-	CASSGFAGDETQYF	TGTGCCAGCAGCGGGTTTGCGGGGGACGAGACCCAGTACTTC
-	TRBV11-3	TRBJ2-5	-	CARGSRRGYQETQYF	TGTGCCAGGGGCTCCCGTCGGGGATACCAAGAGACCCAGTACTTC
TRBD2	TRBV11-2	TRBJ2-1	-	CASSRRPAGGPGYEQFF	TGTGCCAGCAGCAGGAGGCCAGCGGGAGGGCCGGGGTATGAACAGTTCTTC
-	TRBV7-8	TRBJ1-5	-	CASSLAPIGGGRRPQHF	TGTGCCAGTAGCTTAGCCCCCATCGGGGGTGGGAGACGGCCCCAGCATTTT
-	TRBV6-1	TRBJ2-5	-	CASNPTVQETQCF	TGTGCCAGCAACCCTACGGTCCAAGAGACCCAGTGCTTC
-	TRBV12-3/TRBV12-4	TRBJ1-5	-	CASSQGYQDQHF	TGTGCCAGCAGTCAGGGTTATCAGGACCAGCATTTT
-	TRBV6-2/TRBV6-3	TRBJ2-7	-	CASSTEGAGANYEQYF	TGTGCCAGCAGTACCGAGGGGGCGGGAGCGAACTACGAGCAGTACTTC
-	TRBV30	TRBJ2-2	many	CAWSVKGIPGRPPRANTGELFF	TGTGCCTGGAGTGTAAAAGGGATCCCGGGACGTCCCCCTAGGGCGAACACCGGGGAGCTGTTTTTT
-	TRBV6-1	TRBJ1-1	once	CASSESENTVAFF	TGTGCCAGTAGTGAAAGTGAGAACACTGTAGCTTTCTTT
TRBD1	TRBV12-3/TRBV12-4	TRBJ1-1	-	CASTLGTGGVTEAFF	TGTGCCAGCACTCTCGGGACAGGGGGTGTCACTGAAGCTTTCTTT
TRBD2	TRBV12-3/TRBV12-4	TRBJ2-1	-	CASRPRTSGTYNEHFF	TGTGCCAGCCGTCCCAGGACTAGCGGAACCTACAATGAGCACTTCTTC
-	TRBV20-1	TRBJ2-5	-	CSARSWTESQETQYF	TGCAGTGCTAGATCCTGGACGGAGAGCCAAGAGACCCAGTACTTC
-	TRBV11-1	TRBJ2-2	-	CTSSARPFLADTGELFF	TGTACCAGCAGCGCCCGGCCATTCCTAGCTGACACCGGGGAGCTGTTTTTT
-	TRBV11-2	TRBJ2-1	-	CARSSTPLRSSYNKQFF	TGTGCCAGGAGCTCTACCCCACTGAGGAGCTCCTACAATAAGCAGTTCTTC
-	TRBV5-1	TRBJ1-2	many	CASSLDQGTNYGYTF	TGCGCCAGCAGCTTGGATCAGGGCACTAACTATGGCTACACCTTC
TRBD2	TRBV11-3	TRBJ2-1	-	CASSLGNSGKPEQFF	TGTGCCAGCAGCCTAGGAAATAGCGGGAAGCCTGAGCAGTTCTTC
-	TRBV11-2	TRBJ1-2	-	CVSSSRAYGHTF	TGTGTCAGTTCCTCGAGGGCATATGGCCACACCTTC
-	TRBV29-1	TRBJ1-1	many	CSVGGATEAFF	TGCAGCGTCGGGGGGGCCACTGAAGCTTTCTTT
-	TRBV28	TRBJ2-1	-	CASRRTGAHNEQIF	TGTGCCAGCAGGAGGACTGGGGCCCACAATGAGCAGATCTTC
TRBD1	TRBV6-1	TRBJ2-1	-	CASTLDRVLAGQFF	TGTGCCAGCACCTTGGACAGGGTCTTGGCCGGGCAGTTCTTC
-	TRBV12-3/TRBV12-4	TRBJ2-7	many	CASTRAGSYEQYF	TGTGCCAGCACGAGGGCAGGTTCCTACGAGCAGTACTTC
-	TRBV11-2	TRBJ2-1	-	CVSSLEGGSIGEQFF	TGTGTAAGCAGCTTGGAGGGAGGAAGTATCGGTGAGCAGTTCTTC
-	TRBV28	TRBJ2-7	-	CAGSSPRAGPDEQYF	TGTGCCGGCAGTTCCCCTCGGGCGGGCCCGGACGAGCAGTACTTC
-	TRBV5-1	TRBJ1-1	few	CASRRAGGGNTEAFF	TGTGCCAGCAGGCGAGCCGGAGGTGGGAACACTGAAGCTTTCTTT
-	TRBV2	TRBJ1-5	few	CASRAPVSNQPQHF	TGTGCCAGCAGGGCCCCAGTCTCAAATCAGCCCCAGCATTTT
-	TRBV29-1	TRBJ2-5	-	CSVDSGGGETQYF	TGCAGCGTTGATAGTGGTGGGGGGGAGACCCAGTACTTC
TRBD1	TRBV5-1	TRBJ2-7	-	CASSSRDRGLSYVQYF	TGCGCCAGCAGCTCCCGGGACAGGGGCCTCTCCTACGTGCAGTACTTC
-	TRBV11-2	TRBJ1-6	-	CASSSGREPGRNSPLHF	TGTGCCAGCAGCTCAGGCAGGGAACCGGGGCGCAATTCACCCCTCCACTTT
TRBD2	TRBV12-3/TRBV12-4	TRBJ2-3	many	CASTLGGGPADTQYF	TGTGCCAGCACTTTGGGGGGAGGGCCTGCAGATACGCAGTATTTT
TRBD1	TRBV6-5	TRBJ2-7	many	CASRGQGDYEQYF	TGTGCCAGCAGAGGACAGGGAGACTACGAGCAGTACTTC
-	TRBV5-1	TRBJ2-3	-	CASSLSGQTITDMQYF	TGCGCCAGCAGCTTATCCGGACAGACTATCACAGATATGCAGTATTTT
TRBD2	TRBV7-8	TRBJ2-3	many	CASSLMGGRSGTQYF	TGTGCCAGCAGCTTAATGGGCGGGAGATCGGGTACGCAGTATTTT
TRBD2	TRBV28	TRBJ2-1	many	CASSPTFGSGSSYNEQFF	TGTGCCAGCAGTCCGACCTTTGGGAGCGGGAGCTCCTACAATGAGCAGTTCTTC
-	TRBV6-1	TRBJ1-6	many	CASSTYGQHSPLHF	TGTGCCAGCAGTACCTACGGACAGCATTCACCCCTCCACTTT
-	TRBV4-1	TRBJ2-2	-	CACRKGGPNTGELFF	TGCGCCTGCAGAAAAGGTGGACCGAACACCGGGGAGCTGTTTTTT
-	TRBV29-1	TRBJ2-5	-	CSVGKTQRTRYF	TGCAGCGTTGGAAAGACCCAGAGGACCCGGTACTTC
TRBD1	TRBV9	TRBJ1-2	-	CASSEGQGVGYTF	TGTGCCAGCAGCGAGGGGCAGGGGGTTGGCTACACCTTC
-	TRBV6-1	TRBJ1-2	-	CASIFNYGHTF	TGTGCCAGTATATTTAACTATGGCCACACCTTC
-	TRBV5-4	TRBJ2-6	-	CASSLKIGTGTGTNVLTF	TGTGCCAGCAGCTTGAAGATCGGGACGGGGACCGGGACCAACGTCCTGACTTTC
-	TRBV11-2	TRBJ2-3	many	CASSLDPGETSTDTQYF	TGTGCCAGCAGCTTAGATCCGGGGGAGACTAGCACAGATACGCAGTATTTT
-	TRBV6-5	TRBJ1-1	-	CACSYGAGLGTEAVF	TGTGCCTGCAGTTACGGGGCAGGGTTGGGCACTGAAGCTGTCTTT
-	TRBV6-6	TRBJ1-3	once	CAGSSSGNTIYF	TGTGCCGGTAGTTCCTCTGGAAACACCATATATTTT
TRBD2	TRBV11-2	TRBJ2-3	-	CTSGPGLAGPGTQYF	TGTACCAGCGGCCCTGGACTAGCGGGCCCAGGTACGCAGTATTTT
-	TRBV29-1	TRBJ2-1	-	CSVGVGSSYNEQFF	-
-	TRBV11-3	TRBJ2-5	-	CASSSRRGYKGTQHF	TGTGCCAGCAGCTCCCGTCGGGGGTATAAAGGGACCCAGCACTTC
-	TRBV24-1	TRBJ2-2	many	CATSQGSFGELFF	TGTGCCACCTCGCAGGGGAGCTTCGGGGAGCTGTTTTTT
-	TRBV4-1	TRBJ2-1	-	CTSIQAEGSYNEQFF	TGCACCAGCATCCAAGCCGAGGGCTCCTACAATGAGCAGTTCTTC
-	TRBV4-1	TRBJ1-5	-	CANSQDVGKGNQPQHF	TGCGCCAACAGCCAAGATGTAGGGAAGGGCAATCAGCCCCAGCATTTT
-	TRBV30	TRBJ2-2	-	CAWSVKGIPGRPPRANIGELFF	TGTGCCTGGAGTGTAAAAGGTATCCCGGGACGTCCCCCTAGGGCGAACATCGGGGAGCTGTTTTTT
-	TRBV4-1	TRBJ2-7	-	CVSSQGTTTGYEQYF	TGCGTCAGCAGCCAGGGGACAACGACTGGCTACGAGCAATACTTC
-	TRBV12-3/TRBV12-4	TRBJ1-5	-	CASSSGGLTIDTQHF	TGTGCCAGCAGTTCTGGGGGACTAACCATAGATACGCAGCATTTT
TRBD1	TRBV25-1	TRBJ1-2	few	CASSANSGTGDYGYTF	TGTGCCAGCAGTGCAAATTCCGGGACAGGGGACTATGGCTACACCTTC
-	TRBV28	TRBJ2-1	-	CASSTIGASSYNEQFF	TGTGCCAGCAGTACGATAGGCGCGAGCTCCTACAATGAGCAGTTCTTC
-	TRBV6-1	TRBJ2-7	many	CASSSYGASYEQYF	TGTGCCAGCAGTTCGTACGGGGCCTCCTACGAGCAGTACTTC
-	TRBV5-1	TRBJ2-4	many	CASSLDSNIQYF	TGCGCCAGCAGCTTGGATTCGAACATTCAGTACTTC